There are many counts of the clone carrying this T cell receptor beta chain. The antigen remains undetermined. The data stem from a study of CD8+CD57+ T cells in acquired aplastic anemia. On the study more broadly: Sorted CD4+ and CD8+ cells yielded about 3 ug of DNA on average.

Study-wide results and limits: Controls did not differ significantly from patients in CD8+ Simpson's diversity. The number of CD8+ CDR3 sequences shared by patients and controls was under 35.

The germline gives CDR1 MDHEN, CDR2 SYDVKM. Trimming shortened V by 6 bases and J by 2 bases, and 17 bases separated the two germline ends. This CDR3 region has 16 residues. The study profiled TCR beta VDJ and CDR3 using genomic DNA as template. A single record per CDR3 protein comes from TCRdb applying MiXCR to the reads. Of 50,000 to 65,000 distinct CDR3 sequences listed, roughly three fifths are singletons. The authors sequenced patients whose flow cytometry had shown CD8+CD57+ cell expansion. Patients were therapy-naive when their blood was sampled. The material sequenced was sorted CD4+, CD8+, or CD8+CD57+ T cells (not recorded which) from PBMCs. This TCR was sampled from a human donor with aplastic anemia. This rearrangement joins TRBV28 to TRBJ1-5, with D tentatively TRBD1 (5 bases). CDR3 loop: CASRPPWGEGNQPQHF. CDR3 bases: TGTGCCAGCAGACCCCCTTGGGGGGAGGGCAATCAGCCCCAGCATTTT.